The 27 T cell receptor beta chains presented below share a single source sample, sequenced in a study of blood T cell repertoires in COVID-19. This table comes from immunoSEQ multiplex PCR, and its TCRdb copy is limited to in-frame clones, with some not included. Altogether some 240,000 clones are present, roughly 80% being singletons, with the ten largest covering roughly 6.7%. What was sequenced was peripheral blood. The receptors stem from a woman in her 70s with acute or convalescent COVID-19.

The chain couples TRBV4-3 to TRBJ1-6; 8 bases map to TRBD1. This CDR3 contains 15 residues. The germline gives CDR1 LGHNA, CDR2 YSLEER. Trimming took 0 bases from V and 10 from J; bases not matched to a gene: 5. CDR3 nucleotide sequence: TGCGCCAGCAGCCAAGAGGGGACAGGACGGTCACCCCTCCACTTT. The encoded protein is CASSQEGTGRSPLHF.

The chain uses TRBV6-2 or TRBV6-3 and TRBJ2-7; 8 bases are shared with TRBD1. The CDR3 has 17 residues. V was clipped by 4 bases and J by 1 base; unmatched bases: 12. Germline CDR1 MNHEY, CDR2 SVGEGT. The CDR3 DNA sequence: TGTGCCAGCAGTTCCTACCGACAGGGGCTTCGGTCCTACGAGCAGTACTTC. Its protein product is CASSSYRQGLRSYEQYF.

The genes are TRBV5-6 and TRBJ2-7; 9 nucleotides align to TRBD2. The V gene end was trimmed by 3 bases and the J gene end by 4 bases; junction bases not matched to a gene: 8. There are 15 residues in the CDR3. Germline V gene sequence: CDR1 SGHDT, CDR2 YYEEEE. The CDR3 nucleotides are TGTGCCAGCAGCTACCGCGGGGGGGACAGTTACGAGCAGTACTTC. Translation: CASSYRGGDSYEQYF.

The chain couples TRBV25-1 to TRBJ2-2; 7 bases match TRBD1. Germline V gene lookup returns CDR1 MGHDK and CDR2 SYGVNS. The V and J ends lost 4 bases and 6 bases, in that order; junction bases with no gene match: 8. The CDR3 has 15 amino acids. CDR3 protein: CASSVEGAVAGELFF. The CDR3 DNA follows: TGTGCCAGCAGTGTTGAGGGGGCGGTCGCCGGGGAGCTGTTTTTT.

The chain is built from TRBV29-1 and TRBJ2-1, with TRBD1 as a possible D gene (6 bases). Germline CDR1 is SQVTM and CDR2 is ANQGSEA. There are 13 residues in the CDR3. CDR3 sequence: CRAVGGSYNEQFF. For the CDR3, the DNA is TGCAGGGCCGTAGGGGGCTCCTACAATGAGCAGTTCTTC.

This chain joins TRBV9 and TRBJ2-5; tentative D call: TRBD1 (7 bases). The germline V gene encodes CDR1 SGDLS and CDR2 YYNGEE. The germline V and J ends were trimmed by 3 bases and 4 bases, with 19 bases remaining between them. This CDR3 spans 16 amino acids. This CDR3 is CASSATLAQGRETQYF. In DNA form, the CDR3 reads TGTGCCAGCAGCGCCACACTAGCACAGGGGAGAGAGACCCAGTACTTC. Drawing the rest from reference TRBV9 and TRBJ2-5, the complete variable domain is DSGVTQTPKHLITATGQRVTLRCSPRSGDLSVYWYQQSLDQGLQFLIQYYNGEERAKGNILERFSAQQFPDLHSELNLSSLELGDSALYFCASSATLAQGRETQYFGPGTRLLVL.

V is TRBV6-2 or TRBV6-3 and J is TRBJ2-1; 10 nucleotides agree with TRBD2. V was clipped by 0 bases and J by 4 bases; unmatched bases: 6. CDR1 MNHEY and CDR2 SVGEGT come from the germline V gene. CDR3 length: 17 residues. The chain's CDR3 is CASSYSSGGILYNEQFF. The DNA of the CDR3 is TGTGCCAGCAGTTACTCTAGCGGGGGGATCCTTTACAATGAGCAGTTCTTC.

This clone has more than one count but fewer than ten. This chain links TRBV6-2 or TRBV6-3 with TRBJ2-3; maybe TRBD2 (5 bases). CDR1 MNHEY and CDR2 SVGEGT come from the germline V gene. The CDR3 covers 15 residues. With 2 bases removed from V and 0 bases from J, the gap between germline ends came to 9 bases. CDR3 protein: CASSYEGRSTDTQYF. Here the CDR3 DNA reads TGTGCCAGCAGTTACGAGGGAAGGAGCACAGATACGCAGTATTTT.

The V call is TRBV24-1, the J call TRBJ2-1; 7 bases fit TRBD1. Losses at the gene ends were 11 bases for V and 3 bases for J; bases not matched to a gene: 3. CDR1 KGHDR and CDR2 SFDVKD come from the germline V gene. There are 12 residues in the CDR3. The chain's CDR3 is CAIGTDYNEQFF. The CDR3 bases are TGTGCCATCGGGACAGACTACAATGAGCAGTTCTTC.

The chain links TRBV29-1 to TRBJ1-1; D not resolved. This CDR3 comprises 11 residues. CDR1 is SQVTM, CDR2 ANQGSEA, per germline. With 4 bases removed from V and 7 bases from J, the gap between germline ends came to 10 bases. The CDR3 DNA reads as TGCAGCGTTGGTCATCGAGGTGAAGCTTTCTTT. It translates to CSVGHRGEAFF.

CDR3 bases: TGCGCCAGCAGCCCGGTCGGAGGGAGCAATCAGCCCCAGCATTTT. Protein sequence: CASSPVGGSNQPQHF. V usage is TRBV5-1 and J usage is TRBJ1-5; no definite D call. The CDR3 runs 15 residues. V lost 4 bases and J 1 base, leaving 12 bases between the germline ends. Germline V gene sequence: CDR1 SGHRS, CDR2 YFSETQ.

This clone was seen a handful of times. This chain uses TRBV5-1 with TRBJ2-7; the D gene is possibly TRBD1 (6 bases). The CDR3 totals 15 residues. Trimming took 4 bases from V and 5 from J, leaving 19 bases between them. Germline V gene lookup returns CDR1 SGHRS and CDR2 YFSETQ. Here the CDR3 DNA reads TGCGCCAGCAGCATACCGACAGGTTCTAACGACGAGCAGTACTTC. Encoded protein: CASSIPTGSNDEQYF.

The gene calls are TRBV6-5 and TRBJ1-2, with TRBD1 identical over 12 bases. There are 14 residues in the CDR3. The ends lost 5 bases at V and 8 bases at J; junction bases unmatched: 6. CDR1 MNHEY and CDR2 SVGAGI come from the germline V gene. The CDR3 here is CASSTGTGGLGYTF. The CDR3 region has the DNA TGTGCCAGCAGTACCGGGACAGGGGGCTTAGGCTACACCTTC.

Only one count was recorded for this clone. The chain couples TRBV11-2 to TRBJ2-3; 9 nucleotides agree with TRBD1. CDR3 length equals 15 residues. The trim removed 5 bases at V and 6 bases at J, leaving 9 bases unmatched. Germline-derived CDR1 and CDR2 are SGHAT and FQNNGV. Here the CDR3 DNA reads TGTGCCAGCAGCCAAACCGGGACAGGGTGGGATACGCAGTATTTT. Protein sequence: CASSQTGTGWDTQYF.

V gene TRBV7-9 combines with J gene TRBJ1-6, with a weak D call TRBD1 (6 bases). The germline gives CDR1 SEHNR, CDR2 FQNEAQ (reference sequence). This CDR3 has 15 residues. The ends were cut back, 4 bases at V and 5 bases at J, with 12 bases in the middle. CDR3 sequence (DNA): TGTGCCAGCAGCTCCCCGACAGGAGATAATTCACCCCTCCACTTT. This encodes CASSSPTGDNSPLHF.

The chain links TRBV7-9 to TRBJ1-1; the D is unclear. This CDR3 has 14 residues. Germline V lookup: CDR1 SEHNR, CDR2 FQNEAQ (reference sequence). V lost 5 bases, J lost 1 base, and 11 bases lay in between. The CDR3: CASSPGNANTEAFF. In nucleotides, the CDR3 is TGTGCCAGCAGCCCCGGGAACGCGAACACTGAAGCTTTCTTT.

The rearrangement joins TRBV2 to TRBJ2-5; 9 nucleotides match TRBD2. CDR3 length equals 13 residues. Germline V gene lookup returns CDR1 SNHLY and CDR2 FYNNEI. J lost 7 bases, V lost 6 bases, and 6 bases had no gene match. CDR3 residues: CASRTSGGGTQYF. The CDR3 DNA reads as TGTGCCAGCAGGACTAGCGGTGGGGGGACCCAGTACTTC.

V and J are TRBV7-2 and TRBJ1-2, with 7 bases that match TRBD1. This CDR3 comprises 15 residues. V lost 1 base to trimming and J lost 5 bases; unmatched junction nucleotides: 7. Germline V gives CDR1 SGHTA, CDR2 FQGNSA. The CDR3 nucleotides are TGTGCCAGCAGCTTAGTTCATGGGACAGAGTATGGCTACACCTTC. The encoded protein is CASSLVHGTEYGYTF.

The rearrangement uses TRBV10-1 and TRBJ2-2, with 10 bases identical to TRBD1. V dropped 3 bases and J dropped 4; count of bases not matched to a gene: 2. Germline CDR1 WNHNN, CDR2 SYGVQD (reference sequence). The CDR3 runs 15 residues. The CDR3 here is CASSDRTGGTGELFF. CDR3 bases: TGCGCCAGCAGTGACCGGACAGGGGGCACCGGGGAGCTGTTTTTT.

This rearrangement joins TRBV7-2 to TRBJ1-2; TRBD1 matches at 12 bases. The CDR3 length is 17 residues. The ends lost 5 bases at V and 4 bases at J; junction bases unmatched: 11. Germline CDR1 is SGHTA and CDR2 is FQGNSA. CDR3 sequence reads: CASSTPRWGQGAYGYTF. CDR3 DNA: TGTGCCAGCAGCACTCCCCGATGGGGACAGGGGGCCTATGGCTACACCTTC.

This clone appeared a few times. The rearrangement joins TRBV7-3 to TRBJ2-7; 7 bases line up with TRBD2. Trimming took 5 bases from V and 2 from J; bases not matched to a gene: 9. This CDR3 comprises 15 residues. Looked up from germline, CDR1 is SGHTA and CDR2 is FQGTGA. This chain's CDR3 is CASSRSAGPTYEQYF. The CDR3 DNA follows: TGTGCCAGCAGCCGATCAGCGGGGCCGACCTACGAGCAGTACTTC.

The chain has TRBV5-1 and TRBJ1-1; 7 bases match TRBD1. CDR3 length: 15 residues. CDR1 is SGHRS and CDR2 is YFSETQ in the germline V gene. After removal of 0 bases from V and 4 bases from J, the junction contained 6 bases not matched to a gene. As DNA, the CDR3 is TGCGCCAGCAGCTTGGGACAGGGCCCCGTCACTGAAGCTTTCTTT. Translated: CASSLGQGPVTEAFF. Together with reference TRBV5-1 and TRBJ1-1, the CDR3 gives the full variable domain: KAGVTQTPRYLIKTRGQQVTLSCSPISGHRSVSWYQQTPGQGLQFLFEYFSETQRNKGNFPGRFSGRQFSNSRSEMNVSTLELGDSALYLCASSLGQGPVTEAFFGQGTRLTVV.

V is TRBV6-5 and J is TRBJ2-3; D remains unclear. Germline V gives CDR1 MNHEY, CDR2 SVGAGI. The CDR3 length is 14 residues. V lost 1 base, J lost 4 bases, and 9 bases lay in between. The CDR3 DNA is TGTGCCAGCAGTTACTGGAACAGCCCAGATACGCAGTATTTT. It codes for CASSYWNSPDTQYF.

The chain couples TRBV29-1 to TRBJ1-1; D is perhaps TRBD1 (5 bases). Trimming shortened V by 3 bases and J by 3 bases, and 11 bases separated the two germline ends. Germline V lookup: CDR1 SQVTM, CDR2 ANQGSEA. The CDR3 extends over 13 amino acids. CDR3 in amino acids: CSVEVGGYTEAFF. CDR3 bases: TGCAGCGTTGAGGTCGGGGGATACACTGAAGCTTTCTTT.

This chain joins TRBV4-3 and TRBJ2-5, with D hard to call. The CDR3 runs 13 residues. The germline V and J ends were trimmed by 1 base and 5 bases, with 8 bases remaining between them. The germline V gene encodes CDR1 LGHNA and CDR2 YSLEER. The CDR3 sequence: CASSQGWRETQYF. CDR3 coding DNA: TGCGCCAGCAGCCAAGGATGGCGGGAGACCCAGTACTTC.

This chain links TRBV4-1 with TRBJ2-1; 8 bases are a match to TRBD2. In germline, CDR1 is MGHRA, CDR2 YSYEKL. CDR3 length: 17 residues. V lost 0 bases and J lost 6; bases outside the gene matches: 10. The CDR3 nucleotides read TGCGCCAGCAGCCAAGATCCTCGGGGGGGGGCCGCCAATGAGCAGTTCTTC. This gives the protein CASSQDPRGGAANEQFF.

CDR3 sequence (DNA): TGCGCCAGCACCGTGGGGGCCTCGCGGGGGTCCAATGAGCAGTTCTTC. Translated: CASTVGASRGSNEQFF. The chain joins TRBV5-1 to TRBJ2-1; a possible D gene is TRBD2 (7 bases). Germline values: CDR1 SGHRS, CDR2 YFSETQ. The CDR3 has 16 residues. V lost 6 bases to trimming and J lost 6 bases, with 22 bases between them. Based on the CDR3 plus reference TRBV5-1 and TRBJ2-1, the full variable domain is KAGVTQTPRYLIKTRGQQVTLSCSPISGHRSVSWYQQTPGQGLQFLFEYFSETQRNKGNFPGRFSGRQFSNSRSEMNVSTLELGDSALYLCASTVGASRGSNEQFFGPGTRLTVL.